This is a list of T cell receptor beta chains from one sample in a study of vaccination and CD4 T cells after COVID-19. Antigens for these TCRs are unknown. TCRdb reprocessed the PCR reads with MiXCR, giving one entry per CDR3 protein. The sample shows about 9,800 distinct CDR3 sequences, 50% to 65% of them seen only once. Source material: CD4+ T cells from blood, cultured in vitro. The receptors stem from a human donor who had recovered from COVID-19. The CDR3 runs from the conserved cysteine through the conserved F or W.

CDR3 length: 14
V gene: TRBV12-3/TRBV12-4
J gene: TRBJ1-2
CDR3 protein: CASSYSQTSYGYTF

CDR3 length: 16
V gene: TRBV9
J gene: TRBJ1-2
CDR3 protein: CASSGGRLIHNYGYTF

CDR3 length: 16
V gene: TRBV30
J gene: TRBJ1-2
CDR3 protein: CAWSRKGTGGDYGYTF

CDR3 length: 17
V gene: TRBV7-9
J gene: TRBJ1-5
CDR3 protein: CASSLVRDGGSNQPQHF

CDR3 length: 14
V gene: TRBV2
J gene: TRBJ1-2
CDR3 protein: CASSPRLLAGGYTF

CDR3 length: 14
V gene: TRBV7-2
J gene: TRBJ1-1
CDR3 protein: CASSLPTVDTEAFF

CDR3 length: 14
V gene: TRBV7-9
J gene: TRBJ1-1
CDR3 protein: CASSKQGSVAEAFF

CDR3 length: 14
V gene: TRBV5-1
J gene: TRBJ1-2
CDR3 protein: CASSPGHRDYGYTF

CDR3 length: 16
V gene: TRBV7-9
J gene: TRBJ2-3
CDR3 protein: CASSPYQGSTSDTQYF

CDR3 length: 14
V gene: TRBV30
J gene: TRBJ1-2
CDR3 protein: CAQLVREGSYGYTF

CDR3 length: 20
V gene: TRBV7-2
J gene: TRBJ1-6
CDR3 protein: CASSFTGGGRIFSYNSPLHF

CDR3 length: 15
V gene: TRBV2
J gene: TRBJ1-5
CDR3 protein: CASSGDRAINQPQHF

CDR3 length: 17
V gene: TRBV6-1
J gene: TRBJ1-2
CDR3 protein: CASSPRLPGQGLYGYTF

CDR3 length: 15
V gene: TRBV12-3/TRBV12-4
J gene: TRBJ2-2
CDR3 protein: CASSLMGANTGELFF

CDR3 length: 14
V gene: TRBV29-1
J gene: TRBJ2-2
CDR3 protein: CSVQPGTSSGELFF

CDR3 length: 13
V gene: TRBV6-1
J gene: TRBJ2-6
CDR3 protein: CAIQFSGANVLTF

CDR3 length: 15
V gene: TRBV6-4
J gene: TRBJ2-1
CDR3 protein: CASSATSGGIEEQFF

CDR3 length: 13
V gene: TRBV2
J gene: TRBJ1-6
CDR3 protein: CASREEENSPLHF

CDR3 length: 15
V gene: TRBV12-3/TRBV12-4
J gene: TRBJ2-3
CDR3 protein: CASFVAGMGADTQYF

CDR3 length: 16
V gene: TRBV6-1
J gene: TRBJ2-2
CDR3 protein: CASTPGTSGHGGELFF

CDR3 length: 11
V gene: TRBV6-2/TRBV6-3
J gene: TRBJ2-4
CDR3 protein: CASSSSNIQYF

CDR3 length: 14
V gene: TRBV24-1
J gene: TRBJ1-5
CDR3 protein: CATSDLKPYRPQHF

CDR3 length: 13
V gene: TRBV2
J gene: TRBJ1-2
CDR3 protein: CASNQEGAGGYTF

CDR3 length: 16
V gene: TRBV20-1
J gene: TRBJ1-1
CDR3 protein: CSARGGSPGRGTEAFF

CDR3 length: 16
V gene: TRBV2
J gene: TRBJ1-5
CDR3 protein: CASSEGAGQENQPQHF

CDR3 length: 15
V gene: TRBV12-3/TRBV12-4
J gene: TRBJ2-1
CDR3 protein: CASSFLTSGDGEQFF

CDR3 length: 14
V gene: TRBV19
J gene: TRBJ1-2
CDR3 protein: CASSRDRVKDGYTF

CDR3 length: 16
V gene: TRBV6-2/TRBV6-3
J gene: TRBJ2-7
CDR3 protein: CASSSFPGQGSYEQYF

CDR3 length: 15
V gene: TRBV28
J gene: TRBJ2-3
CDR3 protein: CASSSGGAGTDTQYF

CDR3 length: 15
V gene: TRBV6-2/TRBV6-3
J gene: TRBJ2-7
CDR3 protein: CASRDTAGGTYEQYF

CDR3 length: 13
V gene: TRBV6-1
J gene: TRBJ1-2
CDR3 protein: CASKTNMDYGYTF

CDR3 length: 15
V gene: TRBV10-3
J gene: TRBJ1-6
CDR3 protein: CAISESMQGITPLHF

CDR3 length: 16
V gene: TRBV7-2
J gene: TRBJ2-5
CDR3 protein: CASSLDTSGGQETQYF

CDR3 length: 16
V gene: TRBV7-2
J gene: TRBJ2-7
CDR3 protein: CASSLEGTSGGYEQYF

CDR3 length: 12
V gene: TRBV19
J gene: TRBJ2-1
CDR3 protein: CASSETGREQFF

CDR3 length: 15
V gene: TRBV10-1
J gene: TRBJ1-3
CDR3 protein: CASSPGTTSGNTIYF

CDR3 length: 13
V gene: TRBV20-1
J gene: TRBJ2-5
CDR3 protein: CSARKGFPGTQYF

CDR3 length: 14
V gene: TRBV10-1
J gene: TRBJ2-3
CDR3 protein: CASSDQRFTDTQYF

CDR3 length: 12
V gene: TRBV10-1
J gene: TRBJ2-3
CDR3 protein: CASSRGTDTQYF

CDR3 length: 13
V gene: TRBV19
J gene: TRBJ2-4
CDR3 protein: CASSIGARTLRYF

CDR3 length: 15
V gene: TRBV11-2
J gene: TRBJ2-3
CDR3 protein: CASRPVQGSRDTQYF